The clone carrying this TCR beta chain was detected only once. Its antigen remains unidentified. The data belong to a study of T cell repertoires in breast cancer. Notes on the study in general: Clone recovery by emulsion RT-PCR was skewed, so it was considered qualitative.

Paired alpha-beta TCRs of CD8+ T cells were analyzed by expanded emulsion RT-PCR. During the second nested PCR, blocking oligonucleotides suppressed genes that were not paired. Each emulsion RT-PCR held roughly 5,000-280,000 T cells with C-region, Stepout and V-region primers. One entry per CDR3 protein results from TCRdb running MiXCR on the emulsion pairing reads. Found here are approximately 37,000 distinct CDR3 sequences, 45% to 50% of them singletons; the top ten hold around three fifths. Input material: CD8+ T cells. This receptor was taken from a pool of human donors with breast cancer or a healthy control (not recorded which).

The CDR3 region is CASREGQSSYNEQFF. The CDR3 DNA follows: TGCGCCAGCAGGGAGGGACAGAGCTCCTACAATGAGCAGTTCTTC. J is TRBJ2-1 and V is TRBV5-1; TRBD1 is a possible D gene (7 bases). Deletions cut 5 bases from V and 0 bases from J, with 12 bases between. CDR3 size: 15 residues. Germline CDR1 SGHRS, CDR2 YFSETQ. Full variable domain (rest looked up from reference TRBV5-1 and TRBJ2-1): KAGVTQTPRYLIKTRGQQVTLSCSPISGHRSVSWYQQTPGQGLQFLFEYFSETQRNKGNFPGRFSGRQFSNSRSEMNVSTLELGDSALYLCASREGQSSYNEQFFGPGTRLTVL.